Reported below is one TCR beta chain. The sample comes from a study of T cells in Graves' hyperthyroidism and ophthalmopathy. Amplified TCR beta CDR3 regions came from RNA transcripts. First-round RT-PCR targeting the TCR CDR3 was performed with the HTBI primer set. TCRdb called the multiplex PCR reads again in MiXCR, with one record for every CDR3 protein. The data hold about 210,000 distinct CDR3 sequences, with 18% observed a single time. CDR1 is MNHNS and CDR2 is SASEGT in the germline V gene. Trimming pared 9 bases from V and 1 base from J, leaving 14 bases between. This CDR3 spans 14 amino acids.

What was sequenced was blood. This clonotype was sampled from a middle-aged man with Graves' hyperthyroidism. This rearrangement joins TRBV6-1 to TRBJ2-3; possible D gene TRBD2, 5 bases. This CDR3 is CARRRKDCTDTQYF. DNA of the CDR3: TGTGCCAGGAGAAGAAAGGACTGCACAGATACGCAGTATTTT.